Presented here are 8 T cell receptor beta chains from one specimen sequenced in a study of T-cell reconstitution after alpha-beta-depleted transplantation in children. A library of TCRbeta sequences, prepared with unique molecular identifiers, was generated. In TCRdb, the PCR reads were re-called with MiXCR into one record per CDR3 protein. The table records about 980,000 distinct CDR3 sequences, roughly 29% of them present only once. Sequencing was performed on PBMCs, mostly from graft donor cells, taken 360 days after TCRalphabeta/CD19-depleted stem cell transplant. These receptors originate from a boy younger than two who had a stem cell transplant for SCID, so the T cells may come from the graft donor.

This clonotype came up a few times. The chain couples TRBV20-1 to TRBJ2-3, with TRBD2 matching over 11 bases. The CDR3 is made up of 15 amino acids. Germline CDR1 is DFQATT and CDR2 is SNEGSKA (reference sequence). After removal of 6 bases from V and 2 bases from J, the junction contained 7 bases not matched to a gene. In DNA, the CDR3 is TGCAGTGCGGACCCGACTAGCGGGGTCACAGATACGCAGTATTTT. Protein: CSADPTSGVTDTQYF.

V and J are TRBV5-1 and TRBJ2-5; the D is unclear. V was pared by 2 bases and J by 5 bases, with 13 bases between. The CDR3 extends over 14 amino acids. Germline V CDR1 and CDR2: SGHRS, YFSETQ. The CDR3 DNA is TGCGCCAGCAGCTTTGACCTCGCCCGGGAGACCCAGTACTTC. This sequence encodes CASSFDLARETQYF. The full variable domain, completed using reference TRBV5-1 and TRBJ2-5, is KAGVTQTPRYLIKTRGQQVTLSCSPISGHRSVSWYQQTPGQGLQFLFEYFSETQRNKGNFPGRFSGRQFSNSRSEMNVSTLELGDSALYLCASSFDLARETQYFGPGTRLLVL.

This chain joins TRBV12-3 or TRBV12-4 and TRBJ2-2; 9 bases align to TRBD2. This CDR3 has 16 amino acids. The junction had 12 bases not matched to a gene; V was cut back by 5 bases and J by 8 bases. This CDR3 is CASSPGGRGGLGELFF. The DNA for the CDR3 is TGTGCCAGCAGTCCCGGGGGGCGGGGGGGCCTTGGGGAGCTGTTTTTT.

This chain links TRBV20-1 with TRBJ2-2; TRBD2 matches at 12 bases. There are 15 residues in the CDR3. Germline V gene data show CDR1 as DFQATT and CDR2 as SNEGSKA (reference sequence). V was pared by 5 bases and J by 3 bases, with 4 bases of the junction left unmatched. CDR3 protein: CSALRLAGDTGELFF. The CDR3 coding sequence is TGCAGTGCTTTACGACTAGCGGGGGACACCGGGGAGCTGTTTTTT.

This clonotype occurred a few times. J is TRBJ1-1 and V is TRBV2, with unresolved D. The CDR3 totals 14 residues. The V and J ends lost 1 base and 3 bases respectively, with 9 bases between them. In germline, CDR1 is SNHLY, CDR2 FYNNEI. The CDR3 loop reads CASSEGGEDTEAFF. In DNA form, the CDR3 reads TGTGCCAGCAGTGAAGGGGGAGAGGACACTGAAGCTTTCTTT.

This clonotype showed up just a few times. V usage is TRBV5-1 and J usage is TRBJ2-3; the match to TRBD1 covers 7 bases. With V trimmed by 5 bases and J by 2 bases, 5 bases remained unmatched. Per germline, CDR1 SGHRS and CDR2 YFSETQ. The CDR3 extends over 14 amino acids. DNA of the CDR3: TGCGCCAGCAGAAAGGGGGCGCTCACAGATACGCAGTATTTT. Translated: CASRKGALTDTQYF.

In this sample, this clonotype turned up once. V and J are TRBV4-1 and TRBJ2-7; maybe TRBD1 (5 bases). Trimming removed 1 base at V and 4 bases at J, with 17 bases between. The CDR3 is 16 amino acids. Looked up from germline, CDR1 is MGHRA and CDR2 is YSYEKL. The CDR3 here is CASSQVLGHGDYEQYF. CDR3 nucleotide sequence: TGCGCCAGCAGCCAAGTCTTAGGACATGGGGATTACGAGCAGTACTTC.

In its sample, this clonotype was seen a few times. V usage is TRBV11-2 and J usage is TRBJ2-2; 9 bases fit TRBD2. The CDR3 runs to 15 residues. Germline CDR1 SGHAT, CDR2 FQNNGV. Losses at the gene ends were 6 bases for V and 7 bases for J; bases not matched to a gene: 9. CDR3 loop: CASSSTSGVVGELFF. CDR3 sequence (DNA): TGTGCCAGCAGTTCGACTAGCGGAGTTGTCGGGGAGCTGTTTTTT.